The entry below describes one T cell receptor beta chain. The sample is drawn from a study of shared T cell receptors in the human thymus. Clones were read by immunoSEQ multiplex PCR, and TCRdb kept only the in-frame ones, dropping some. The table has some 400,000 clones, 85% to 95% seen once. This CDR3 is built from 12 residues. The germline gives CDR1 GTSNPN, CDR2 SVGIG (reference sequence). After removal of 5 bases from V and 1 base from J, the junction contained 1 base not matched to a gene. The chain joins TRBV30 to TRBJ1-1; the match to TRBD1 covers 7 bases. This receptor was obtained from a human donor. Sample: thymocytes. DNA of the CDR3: TGTGCCTGGGGGACAGCGAACACTGAAGCTTTCTTT. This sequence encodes CAWGTANTEAFF.